Following are 18 T cell receptor beta chains from one sample sequenced in a study of long-term antiretroviral therapy in people with HIV (dated by TCRdb to the early 2020s). The immunoSEQ hsTCRB v3.0 assay was used at survey level resolution to sequence the TRB variable region. Imported from immuneACCESS, the table was reduced by TCRdb to in-frame sequences with V and J called. These copies leave out some clones; in studies compared against another copy, an unresolved V gene accounts for under half, and the cause of the remainder is not known. In this sample the table shows approximately 16,000 clones, roughly 80% of which occur a single time. The ten largest clones take up more than 14% of the sample. Sequenced material: unsorted PBMCs, taken 1.2 years before starting antiretroviral therapy. The receptors here all came from a man aged 25-45 years with HIV.

The chain couples TRBV6-6 to TRBJ2-3, with D uncertain. Trimming pared 4 bases from V and 2 bases from J, leaving 13 bases between. Looked up from germline, CDR1 is MNHNY and CDR2 is SVGAGI (reference sequence). The CDR3 has 15 residues. CDR3 in amino acids: CASSLSELVTDTQYF. The CDR3 DNA reads as TGTGCCAGCAGTTTGTCTGAGCTGGTCACAGATACGCAGTATTTT.

CDR3 sequence (DNA): TGTGCCAGCAGCTTTCCGGACAGGGGAAATGGCTACACCTTC. Protein: CASSFPDRGNGYTF. This chain joins TRBV11-2 and TRBJ1-2, with TRBD1 identical over 9 bases. The germline V gene has CDR1 SGHAT and CDR2 FQNNGV. V trimming: 3 bases; J trimming: 6 bases; junction bases outside the gene matches: 5. The CDR3 is 14 residues long.

The chain employs TRBV27 and TRBJ2-3, with D perhaps TRBD1 (5 bases). From germline, CDR1 is MNHEY and CDR2 SMNVEV (reference sequence). The germline V and J ends were trimmed by 7 bases and 2 bases, with 10 bases remaining between them. The CDR3 runs to 13 residues. CDR3 in amino acids: CASKDTITDTQYF. The CDR3 region has the DNA TGTGCCAGCAAGGACACCATCACAGATACGCAGTATTTT.

The chain links TRBV7-2 to TRBJ2-1; D not resolved. The V end was cut by 5 bases, the J end by 0 bases, with 8 bases between. The germline CDR1 and CDR2 sequences are SGHTA and FQGNSA. This CDR3 has 14 residues. In DNA form, the CDR3 reads TGTGCCAGCAGCCCCAAGAGCTCCTACAATGAGCAGTTCTTC. As protein: CASSPKSSYNEQFF.

The chain couples TRBV10-2 to TRBJ1-1, with D perhaps TRBD1 (5 bases). This CDR3 comprises 17 residues. Germline V gene data show CDR1 as WSHSY and CDR2 as SAAADI. The germline V and J ends were trimmed by 10 bases and 3 bases, with 27 bases remaining between them. CDR3 nucleotide sequence: TGCGCCACCAGAGACGTGCGACAGCAAGTGGAGGACACTGAAGCTTTCTTT. This gives the protein CATRDVRQQVEDTEAFF.

This chain links TRBV30 with TRBJ2-6; the D is unclear. The CDR3 is 12 residues long. V was pared by 0 bases and J by 13 bases, with 10 bases between. Germline CDR1 and CDR2: GTSNPN and SVGIG (reference sequence). The CDR3 reads CAWSVTETVLTF. CDR3 sequence (DNA): TGTGCCTGGAGTGTCACCGAAACAGTCCTGACTTTC.

This sequence joins TRBV11-2 and TRBJ2-4; no clear D gene. Germline lookup yields CDR1 SGHAT and CDR2 FQNNGV. This CDR3 is 14 amino acids long. Deletions cut 1 base from V and 3 bases from J, with 7 bases between. CDR3 residues: CASSLGDVKNIQYF. The DNA of the CDR3 is TGTGCCAGCAGCTTAGGCGACGTCAAAAACATTCAGTACTTC.

The DNA for the CDR3 is TGTGCCAGCACCCCATCCCCAGCGGGACGATACAATGAGCAGTTCTTC. It is translated as CASTPSPAGRYNEQFF. V gene TRBV11-2 combines with J gene TRBJ2-1, with TRBD2 matching over 7 bases. After removal of 7 bases from V and 4 bases from J, the junction contained 13 bases not matched to a gene. Germline V gene lookup returns CDR1 SGHAT and CDR2 FQNNGV. This CDR3 is built from 16 residues.

The chain recombines TRBV7-2 with TRBJ2-5; 12 positions agree with TRBD2. CDR3 length: 16 residues. Germline V gene sequence: CDR1 SGHTA, CDR2 FQGNSA. V was pared by 5 bases and J by 0 bases, with 4 bases of the junction left unmatched. CDR3 loop: CASSLLAGGNQETQYF. The CDR3 DNA sequence: TGTGCCAGCAGCCTTCTAGCGGGGGGGAACCAAGAGACCCAGTACTTC.

The gene calls are TRBV7-2 and TRBJ1-1; 8 bases are a match to TRBD1. V lost 6 bases to trimming and J lost 12 bases; unmatched junction nucleotides: 12. Germline CDR1 is SGHTA and CDR2 is FQGNSA. This CDR3 comprises 13 residues. CDR3 bases: TGTGCCAGCAGGTTAACAGGGGGATTAGAAACTTTCTTT. It encodes CASRLTGGLETFF.

The rearrangement links TRBV19 to TRBJ2-2, with a weak D call TRBD1 (6 bases). Germline loops: CDR1 LNHDA, CDR2 SQIVND (reference sequence). Deletions cut 7 bases from V and 0 bases from J, with 15 bases between. This CDR3 is 16 amino acids long. CDR3 region: CASIMPGASNTGELFF. In nucleotides, the CDR3 is TGTGCCAGTATCATGCCAGGGGCCTCGAACACCGGGGAGCTGTTTTTT.

This clone was counted once. The chain links TRBV9 to TRBJ2-7; D might be TRBD1 (6 bases). The CDR3 covers 14 residues. Germline loops: CDR1 SGDLS, CDR2 YYNGEE. Trimming stripped 0 bases from V and 2 bases from J, with 9 bases between. DNA of the CDR3: TGTGCCAGCAGCGTAGAGGACAGAGCCTACGAGCAGTACTTC. It translates to CASSVEDRAYEQYF.

As concerns this clone: A junction boundary mismatches the germline segment, possibly from a read error. This chain links TRBV2 with TRBJ2-7; D is ambiguous. This CDR3 has 14 amino acids. Germline assignment: CDR1 SNHLY and CDR2 FYNNEI. The CDR3 region is CASSERASSHEQYF. Here the CDR3 DNA reads TGTGCCAGCAGTGAACGGGCGAGCTCCCACGAGCAGTACTTC.

This clone was seen only a few times. The chain has TRBV30 and TRBJ1-2, with a tentative D call TRBD1 (5 bases). The V gene lost 4 bases and the J gene lost 6 bases, with 12 bases spanning the gap. This CDR3 is built from 12 residues. The germline CDR1 and CDR2 sequences are GTSNPN and SVGIG (reference sequence). The CDR3 is CAWILGAHGYTF. The DNA of the CDR3 is TGTGCCTGGATCTTAGGGGCCCATGGCTACACCTTC.

This clone was found a few times. The chain is built from TRBV10-1 and TRBJ2-1, with 7 bases aligning to TRBD2. Germline loops: CDR1 WNHNN, CDR2 SYGVQD (reference sequence). The V gene end was trimmed by 2 bases and the J gene end by 2 bases; junction bases not matched to a gene: 0. There are 14 residues in the CDR3. Here the CDR3 reads CASSESGTYNEQFF. CDR3 nucleotides: TGCGCCAGCAGTGAGAGCGGGACCTACAATGAGCAGTTCTTC.

The CDR3 sequence is CASRAATNTEAFF. The CDR3 DNA sequence: TGCGCCAGCAGAGCAGCGACTAACACTGAAGCTTTCTTT. The V gene is TRBV10-1, the J gene TRBJ1-1; D not resolved. V was pared by 6 bases and J by 2 bases, with 10 bases between. There are 13 residues in the CDR3. The V gene's germline CDR1 is WNHNN and CDR2 SYGVQD (reference sequence).

This chain uses TRBV9 with TRBJ2-7; 13 bases fit TRBD2. The V segment lost 4 bases and the J segment 5 bases; nucleotides outside the gene matches: 9. This CDR3 comprises 16 residues. Germline CDR1 SGDLS, CDR2 YYNGEE. The CDR3 is CASSPLAGGGPNEQYF. DNA for the CDR3: TGTGCCAGCAGCCCACTAGCGGGGGGGGGTCCTAACGAGCAGTACTTC.

The chain uses TRBV6-5 and TRBJ2-7, with D possibly matching TRBD2 (6 bases). This CDR3 is 15 amino acids long. Trimming pared 6 bases from V and 1 base from J, leaving 16 bases between. Looked up from germline, CDR1 is MNHEY and CDR2 is SVGAGI. DNA of the CDR3: TGTGCCAGCAGCTCCCCGGCGGGGCCGTCCTACGAGCAGTACTTC. It specifies CASSSPAGPSYEQYF.